This passage covers 5 T cell receptor beta chains from one sample sequenced in a study of shared clonotypes between healthy human individuals. Only in-frame clones appear in the TCRdb table, and some are missing; sequencing was by immunoSEQ multiplex PCR. The data show 400,000 or so clones, with about 96% seen just once and about 0.32% held by the top ten. The sequencing sample was made of memory CD8+ T cells sorted from blood. Subset indicated: CD45RO+ cells pooled with CCR7-negative TemRA cells. The source is a young man in good health.

This chain uses TRBV5-1 with TRBJ1-3; no definite D call. Germline lookup yields CDR1 SGHRS and CDR2 YFSETQ. The CDR3 spans 17 residues. V gave up 2 bases and J gave up 0 bases, with 15 bases separating them. The CDR3 loop is CASSLLSPRTSGNTIYF. In DNA, the CDR3 is TGCGCCAGCAGCTTACTTTCACCCCGGACCTCTGGAAACACCATATATTTT.

This chain connects TRBV5-1 to TRBJ2-7, with D perhaps TRBD1 (6 bases). V lost 1 base and J lost 5, with 7 bases in between. This CDR3 is 12 amino acids long. CDR1 is SGHRS and CDR2 is YFSETQ in the germline V gene. The CDR3, as DNA: TGCGCCAGCAGCTTGCCAGGGGACGAGCAGTACTTC. Translating it yields CASSLPGDEQYF.

The CDR3 DNA is TGTGCCAGCAGCTTCACGCTGACAGGGGGCTATATGGATACGCAGTATTTT. Translating gives CASSFTLTGGYMDTQYF. J is TRBJ2-3 and V is TRBV7-9; TRBD1 agrees at 10 bases. V shed 3 bases and J 6 bases; nucleotides not matched to a gene: 12. CDR3 length equals 17 residues. Germline values: CDR1 SEHNR, CDR2 FQNEAQ (reference sequence).

J is TRBJ1-6 and V is TRBV30; no reliable D call. The CDR3 extends over 14 amino acids. V was trimmed by 7 bases and J by 0 bases, leaving 10 bases between them. Looked up from germline, CDR1 is GTSNPN and CDR2 is SVGIG (reference sequence). The CDR3 is CASTWSSYNSPLHF. The CDR3 DNA follows: TGTGCCTCGACCTGGAGCTCCTATAATTCACCCCTCCACTTT.

This rearrangement joins TRBV6-6 to TRBJ2-1, with D hard to call. The CDR3 has 13 residues. V shed 3 bases and J shed 5 bases, with 8 bases lying between them. Looked up from germline, CDR1 is MNHNY and CDR2 is SVGAGI (reference sequence). CDR3 loop: CASSYGLNNEQFF. The CDR3 DNA sequence: TGTGCCAGCAGTTATGGGCTCAACAATGAGCAGTTCTTC.